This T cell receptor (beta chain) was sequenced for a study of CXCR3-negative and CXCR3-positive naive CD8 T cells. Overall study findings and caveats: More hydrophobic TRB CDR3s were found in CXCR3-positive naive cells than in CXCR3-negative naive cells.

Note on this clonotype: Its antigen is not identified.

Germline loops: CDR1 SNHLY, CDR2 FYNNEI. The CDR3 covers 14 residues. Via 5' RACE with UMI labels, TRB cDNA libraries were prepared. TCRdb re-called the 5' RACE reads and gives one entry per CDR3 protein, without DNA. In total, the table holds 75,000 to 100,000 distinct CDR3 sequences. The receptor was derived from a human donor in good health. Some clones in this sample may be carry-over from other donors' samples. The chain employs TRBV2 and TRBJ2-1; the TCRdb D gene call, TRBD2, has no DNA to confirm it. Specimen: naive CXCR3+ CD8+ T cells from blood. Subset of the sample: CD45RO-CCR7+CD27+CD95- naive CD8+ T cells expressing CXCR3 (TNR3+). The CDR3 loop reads CASLVAGGYNEQFF.